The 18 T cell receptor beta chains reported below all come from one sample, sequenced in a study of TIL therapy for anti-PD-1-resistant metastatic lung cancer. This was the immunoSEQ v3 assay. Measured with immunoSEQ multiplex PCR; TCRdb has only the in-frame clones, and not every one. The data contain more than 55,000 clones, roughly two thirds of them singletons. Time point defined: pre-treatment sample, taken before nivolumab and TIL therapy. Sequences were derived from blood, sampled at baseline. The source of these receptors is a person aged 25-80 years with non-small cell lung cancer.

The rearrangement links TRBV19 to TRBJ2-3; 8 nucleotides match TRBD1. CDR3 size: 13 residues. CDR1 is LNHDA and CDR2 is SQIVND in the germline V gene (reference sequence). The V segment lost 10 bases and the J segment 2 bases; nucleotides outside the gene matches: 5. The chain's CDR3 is CATRGPSTDTQYF. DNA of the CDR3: TGTGCCACCAGGGGGCCATCCACAGATACGCAGTATTTT.

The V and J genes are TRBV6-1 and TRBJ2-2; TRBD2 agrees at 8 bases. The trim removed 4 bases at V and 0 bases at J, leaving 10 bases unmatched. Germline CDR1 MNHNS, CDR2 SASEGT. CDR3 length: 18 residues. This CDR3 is CASSGWTSLTANTGELFF. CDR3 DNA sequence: TGTGCCAGCAGTGGATGGACTAGCCTGACCGCGAACACCGGGGAGCTGTTTTTT.

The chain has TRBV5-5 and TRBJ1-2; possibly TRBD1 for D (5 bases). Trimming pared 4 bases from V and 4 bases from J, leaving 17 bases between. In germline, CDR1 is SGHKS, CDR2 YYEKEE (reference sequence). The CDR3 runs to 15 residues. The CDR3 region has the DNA TGTGCCAGCAGCGCCTCACCACAGGTCGGCTATGGCTACACCTTC. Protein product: CASSASPQVGYGYTF.

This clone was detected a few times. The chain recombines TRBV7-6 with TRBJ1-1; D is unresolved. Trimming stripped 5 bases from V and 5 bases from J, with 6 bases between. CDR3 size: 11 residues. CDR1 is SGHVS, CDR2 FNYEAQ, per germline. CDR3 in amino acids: CASSPQTEAFF. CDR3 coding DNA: TGTGCCAGCAGCCCACAGACTGAAGCTTTCTTT.

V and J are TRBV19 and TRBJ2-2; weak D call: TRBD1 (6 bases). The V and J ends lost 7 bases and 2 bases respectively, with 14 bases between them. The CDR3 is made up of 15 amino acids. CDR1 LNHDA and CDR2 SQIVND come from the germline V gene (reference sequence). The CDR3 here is CASTYGTYNTGELFF. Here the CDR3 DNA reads TGTGCCAGTACCTACGGGACATACAACACCGGGGAGCTGTTTTTT.

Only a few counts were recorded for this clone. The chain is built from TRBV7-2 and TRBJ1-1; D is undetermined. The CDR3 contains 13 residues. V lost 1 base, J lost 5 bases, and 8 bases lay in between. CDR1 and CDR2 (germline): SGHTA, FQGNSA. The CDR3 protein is CASSLGVVTEAFF. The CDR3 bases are TGTGCCAGCAGCTTAGGTGTGGTAACTGAAGCTTTCTTT.

The CDR3 region has the DNA TGTGCCAGCAGCCCACTGTTCGAGACGGTGAATAATGAAAAACTGTTTTTT. Its protein is CASSPLFETVNNEKLFF. V usage is TRBV7-9 and J usage is TRBJ1-4; the D is unclear. Trimming shortened V by 5 bases and J by 4 bases, and 20 bases separated the two germline ends. The CDR3 contains 17 residues. Germline assignment: CDR1 SEHNR and CDR2 FQNEAQ (reference sequence).

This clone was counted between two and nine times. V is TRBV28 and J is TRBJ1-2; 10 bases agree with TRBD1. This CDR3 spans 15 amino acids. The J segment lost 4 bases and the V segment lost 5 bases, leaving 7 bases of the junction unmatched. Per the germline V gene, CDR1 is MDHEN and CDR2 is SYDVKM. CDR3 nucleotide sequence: TGTGCCAGCAGTCCCCGGGACAGGGGAAGCTATGGCTACACCTTC. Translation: CASSPRDRGSYGYTF.

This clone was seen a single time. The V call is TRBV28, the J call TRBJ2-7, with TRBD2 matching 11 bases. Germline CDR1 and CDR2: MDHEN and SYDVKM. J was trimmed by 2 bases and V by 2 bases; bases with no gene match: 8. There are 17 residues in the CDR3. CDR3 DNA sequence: TGTGCCAGCAGTTTAATCTCGGCTAGCGGGGGGACCTACGAGCAGTACTTC. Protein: CASSLISASGGTYEQYF.

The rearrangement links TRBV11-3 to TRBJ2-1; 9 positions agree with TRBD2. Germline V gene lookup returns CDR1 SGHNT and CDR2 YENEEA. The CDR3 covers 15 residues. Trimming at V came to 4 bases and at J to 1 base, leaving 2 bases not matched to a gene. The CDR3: CASSSGLASYNEQFF. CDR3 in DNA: TGTGCCAGCAGCTCCGGACTAGCGTCCTACAATGAGCAGTTCTTC.

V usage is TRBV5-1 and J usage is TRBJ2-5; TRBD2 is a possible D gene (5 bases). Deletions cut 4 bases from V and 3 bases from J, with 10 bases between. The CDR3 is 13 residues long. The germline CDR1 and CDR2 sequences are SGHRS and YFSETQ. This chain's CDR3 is CASSGGPEETQYF. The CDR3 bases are TGCGCCAGCAGCGGCGGGCCAGAAGAGACCCAGTACTTC.

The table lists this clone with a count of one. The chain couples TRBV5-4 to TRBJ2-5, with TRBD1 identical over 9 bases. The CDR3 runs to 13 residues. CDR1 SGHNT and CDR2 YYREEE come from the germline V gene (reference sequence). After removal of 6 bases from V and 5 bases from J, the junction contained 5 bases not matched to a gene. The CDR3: CASTGTGIETQYF. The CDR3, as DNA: TGTGCCAGCACCGGGACAGGGATCGAGACCCAGTACTTC.

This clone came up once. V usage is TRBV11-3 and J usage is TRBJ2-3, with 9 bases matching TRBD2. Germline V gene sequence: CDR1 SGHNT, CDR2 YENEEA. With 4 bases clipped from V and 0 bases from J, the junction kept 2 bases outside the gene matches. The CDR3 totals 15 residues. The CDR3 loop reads CASSYGTSSTDTQYF. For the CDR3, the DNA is TGTGCCAGCAGCTATGGGACTAGCAGCACAGATACGCAGTATTTT.

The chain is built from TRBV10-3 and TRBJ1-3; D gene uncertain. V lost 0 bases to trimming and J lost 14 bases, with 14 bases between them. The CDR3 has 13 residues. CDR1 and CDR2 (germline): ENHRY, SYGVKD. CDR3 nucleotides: TGTGCCATCAGTGAGTCAGATCTCCGAGCGTTATATTTT. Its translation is CAISESDLRALYF.

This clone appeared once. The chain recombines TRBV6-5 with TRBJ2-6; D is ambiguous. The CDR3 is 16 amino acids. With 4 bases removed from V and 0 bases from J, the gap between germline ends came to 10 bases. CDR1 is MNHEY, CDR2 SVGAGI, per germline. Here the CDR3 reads CASSSLVTSGANVLTF. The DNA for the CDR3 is TGTGCCAGCAGTTCACTTGTGACCTCTGGGGCCAACGTCCTGACTTTC.

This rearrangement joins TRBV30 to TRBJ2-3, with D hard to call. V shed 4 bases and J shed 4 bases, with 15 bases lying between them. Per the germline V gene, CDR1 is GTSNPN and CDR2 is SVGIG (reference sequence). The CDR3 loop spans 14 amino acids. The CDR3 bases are TGTGCCTGGAATGATGGTTCTCCGGCAGATACGCAGTATTTT. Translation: CAWNDGSPADTQYF. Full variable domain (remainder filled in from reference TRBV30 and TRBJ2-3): SQTIHQWPATLVQPVGSPLSLECTVEGTSNPNLYWYRQAAGRGLQLLFYSVGIGQISSEVPQNLSASRPQDRQFILSSKKLLLSDSGFYLCAWNDGSPADTQYFGPGTRLTVL.

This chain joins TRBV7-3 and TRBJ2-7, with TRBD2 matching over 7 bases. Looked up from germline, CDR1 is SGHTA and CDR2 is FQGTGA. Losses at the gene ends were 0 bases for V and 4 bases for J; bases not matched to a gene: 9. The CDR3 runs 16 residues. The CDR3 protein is CASSLTIASGGYEQYF. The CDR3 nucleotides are TGTGCCAGCAGCTTAACAATTGCTAGCGGAGGTTACGAGCAGTACTTC.

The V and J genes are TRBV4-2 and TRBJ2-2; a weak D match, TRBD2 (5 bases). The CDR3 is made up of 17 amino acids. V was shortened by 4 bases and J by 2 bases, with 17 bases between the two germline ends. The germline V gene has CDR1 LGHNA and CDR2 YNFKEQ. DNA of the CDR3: TGTGCCAGCAGCCGTGCCGGTTTGGGAGTCAACACCGGGGAGCTGTTTTTT. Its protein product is CASSRAGLGVNTGELFF.